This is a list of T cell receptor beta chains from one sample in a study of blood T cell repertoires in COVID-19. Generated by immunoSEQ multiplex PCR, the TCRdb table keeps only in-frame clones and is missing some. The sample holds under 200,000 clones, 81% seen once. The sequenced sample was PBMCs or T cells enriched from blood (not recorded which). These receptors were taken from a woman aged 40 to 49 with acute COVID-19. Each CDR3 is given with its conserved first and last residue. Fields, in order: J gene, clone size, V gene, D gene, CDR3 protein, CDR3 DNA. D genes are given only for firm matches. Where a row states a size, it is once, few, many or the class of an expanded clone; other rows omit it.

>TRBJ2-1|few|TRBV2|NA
CASSEFRGSGSYNEQFF
TGTGCCAGCAGTGAGTTCCGGGGAAGCGGGTCCTACAATGAGCAGTTCTTC
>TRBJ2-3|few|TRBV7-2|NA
CASSLDRAGDTQYF
TGTGCCAGCAGCTTAGACAGGGCTGGAGATACGCAGTATTTT
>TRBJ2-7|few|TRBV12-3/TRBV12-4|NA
CASSETDAYEQYF
TGTGCCAGCAGCGAAACAGATGCCTACGAGCAGTACTTC
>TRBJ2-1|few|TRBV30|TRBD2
CAWRRPGTTNYNEQFF
TGTGCCTGGAGACGCCCCGGGACTACCAATTACAATGAGCAGTTCTTC
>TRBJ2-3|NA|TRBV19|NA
CASRFGGLGDTQYF
TGTGCCAGTAGGTTCGGAGGGCTCGGAGATACGCAGTATTTT
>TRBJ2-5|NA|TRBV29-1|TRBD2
CSLAWTSGSGETQYF
TGCAGCTTGGCCTGGACTAGCGGGAGTGGAGAGACCCAGTACTTC
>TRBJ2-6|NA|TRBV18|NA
CASSPVAGSGANVLTF
TGTGCCAGCTCACCGGTGGCGGGCTCTGGGGCCAACGTCCTGACTTTC
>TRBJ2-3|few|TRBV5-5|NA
CASSSLPRLGTDTQYF
TGTGCCAGCAGCTCCCTCCCGAGACTAGGTACAGATACGCAGTATTTT
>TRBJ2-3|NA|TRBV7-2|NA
CASSLGLGTSTDTQYF
TGTGCCAGCAGCTTAGGGCTGGGCACCAGCACAGATACGCAGTATTTT
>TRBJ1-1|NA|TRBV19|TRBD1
CASSRTGETNTEAFF
TGTGCCAGTAGCCGGACAGGGGAAACGAACACTGAAGCTTTCTTT
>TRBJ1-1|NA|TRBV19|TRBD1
CASSISRQGEAFF
TGTGCCAGTAGTATATCCCGACAGGGTGAAGCTTTCTTT
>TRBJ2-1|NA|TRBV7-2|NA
CASSLVWGASYNEQFF
TGTGCCAGCAGCTTAGTGTGGGGAGCTTCCTACAATGAGCAGTTCTTC
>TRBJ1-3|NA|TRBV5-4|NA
CASSLIGTNTIYF
TGTGCCAGCAGCTTAATAGGGACTAACACCATATATTTT
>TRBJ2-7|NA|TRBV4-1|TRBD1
CASSQAGGWAYEQYF
TGCGCCAGCAGCCAAGCAGGGGGCTGGGCCTACGAGCAGTACTTC
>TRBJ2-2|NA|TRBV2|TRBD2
CASSNRGGTGELFF
TGTGCCAGCAGTAACCGCGGGGGTACCGGGGAGCTGTTTTTT
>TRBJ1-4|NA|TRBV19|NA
CASSIRTQNEKLFF
TGTGCCAGTAGTATCAGGACTCAGAATGAAAAACTGTTTTTT
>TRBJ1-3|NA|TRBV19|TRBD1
CASIADRGGNTIYF
TGTGCCAGCATCGCGGACAGGGGAGGGAACACCATATATTTT
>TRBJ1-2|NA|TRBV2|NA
CASIQQGGHGYTF
TGTGCCAGCATTCAACAGGGAGGGCATGGCTACACCTTC
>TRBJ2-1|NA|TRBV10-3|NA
CAISAIESSYNEQFF
TGTGCCATCAGTGCAATCGAGAGCTCCTACAATGAGCAGTTCTTC
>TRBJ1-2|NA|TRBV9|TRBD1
CASSPQTGSYSGYTF
TGTGCCAGCAGCCCCCAGACAGGGTCCTACAGTGGCTACACCTTC
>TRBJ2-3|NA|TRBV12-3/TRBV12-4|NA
CASSSASTDTQYF
TGTGCCAGCAGTTCCGCCAGTACAGATACGCAGTATTTT
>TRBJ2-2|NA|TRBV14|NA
CASSQVVNTGELFF
TGTGCCAGCAGCCAAGTAGTAAACACCGGGGAGCTGTTTTTT
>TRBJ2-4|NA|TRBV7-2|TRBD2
CASSPDSGGADIQYF
TGTGCCAGCAGCCCGGATAGCGGGGGGGCGGACATTCAGTACTTC
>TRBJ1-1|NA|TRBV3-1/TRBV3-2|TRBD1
CASSQEFGTGTMNTEAFF
TGTGCCAGCAGCCAAGAGTTCGGGACAGGGACAATGAACACTGAAGCTTTCTTT
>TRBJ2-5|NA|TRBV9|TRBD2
CASSPLAGEGRETQYF
TGTGCCAGCAGCCCACTAGCGGGAGAGGGCCGAGAGACCCAGTACTTC
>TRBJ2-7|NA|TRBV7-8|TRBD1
CASSLERQGDYEQYF
TGTGCCAGCAGCTTAGAGAGACAGGGAGACTACGAGCAGTACTTC
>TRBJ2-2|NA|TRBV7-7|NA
CASSLVPGDVTGELFF
TGTGCTAGCAGCTTAGTTCCGGGAGACGTCACCGGGGAGCTGTTTTTT
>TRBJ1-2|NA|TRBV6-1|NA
CASSEKSGTLNYGYTF
TGTGCCAGCAGTGAAAAATCAGGAACGCTCAACTATGGCTACACCTTC
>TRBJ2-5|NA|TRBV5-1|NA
CASSLGEIETQYF
TGCGCCAGCAGTCTTGGGGAGATAGAGACCCAGTACTTC
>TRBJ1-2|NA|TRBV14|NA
CASSQDRSYLGYTF
TGTGCCAGCAGCCAAGATCGGTCATACTTGGGCTACACCTTC
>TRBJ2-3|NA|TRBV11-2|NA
CASSLVGSVGADTQYF
TGTGCCAGCAGCTTAGTGGGTAGCGTCGGGGCAGATACGCAGTATTTT
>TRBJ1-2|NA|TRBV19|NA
CASSIQQTNYGYTF
TGTGCCAGTAGTATTCAACAGACGAACTATGGCTACACCTTC
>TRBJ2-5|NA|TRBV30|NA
CAWSGPGGETQYF
TGTGCCTGGAGTGGGCCAGGTGGGGAGACCCAGTACTTC
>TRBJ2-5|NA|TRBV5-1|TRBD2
CASSLGTSGRQETQYF
TGCGCCAGCAGCTTGGGGACTAGCGGGAGGCAAGAGACCCAGTACTTC
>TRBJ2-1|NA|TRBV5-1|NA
CASSLAGSVYNEQFF
TGCGCCAGCAGCTTGGCCGGGAGCGTCTACAATGAGCAGTTCTTC
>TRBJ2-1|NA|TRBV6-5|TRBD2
CASSLTSEAYNEQFF
TGTGCCAGCAGCCTTACTAGCGAAGCCTACAATGAGCAGTTCTTC
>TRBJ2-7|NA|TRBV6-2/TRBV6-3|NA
CASSYDLGRPGNEQYF
TGTGCCAGCAGTTACGACCTGGGGCGACCTGGGAACGAGCAGTACTTC
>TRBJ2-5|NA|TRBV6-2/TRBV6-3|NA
CASSTTGEAETQYF
TGTGCCAGCAGTACCACAGGAGAGGCAGAGACCCAGTACTTC
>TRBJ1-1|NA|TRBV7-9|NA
CASSPQSGEAFF
TGTGCCAGCAGCCCTCAATCGGGGGAAGCTTTCTTT